This TCR beta chain was profiled in a study of cytomegalovirus exposure and HLA in healthy donors. The PCR made use of 60 Vbeta and 13 Jbeta primers. The protocol was immunoSEQ multiplex PCR, while the TCRdb copy is restricted to in-frame clones and leaves out a portion. Here the sample spans approximately 190,000 clones, about 70% being singletons. V dropped 3 bases and J dropped 6; count of bases not matched to a gene: 8. Germline CDR1 reads SGDLS; CDR2 reads YYNGEE. CDR3 length: 15 amino acids. The rearrangement links TRBV9 to TRBJ2-1; 8 nucleotides align to TRBD2. Sequencing input: PBMCs. The clonotype originates from a woman aged 30 to 39 in good health and CMV-seronegative. CDR3 bases: TGTGCCAGCAGCGGCGGGAAGCGGGGGTTCAATGAGCAGTTCTTC. Residues: CASSGGKRGFNEQFF.